This T cell receptor (beta chain) originates from a study of cytomegalovirus exposure and HLA in healthy donors. Findings and caveats of the study: Serostatus for CMV was the only available immune exposure information. In a later analysis, a missense DCLRE1C variant was linked to TCR beta V- and J-gene trimming. Across donors, sequencing depth was assumed by presence/absence analyses to be roughly uniform. Being productive about 87% or about 30% of the time was typical of most TCR beta V segments in an earlier analysis.

In the case of this clone: The antigen is not known.

In germline, CDR1 is MNHEY, CDR2 SVGAGI. Trimming pared 6 bases from V and 3 bases from J, leaving 15 bases between. This CDR3 is 14 amino acids long. The PCR ran on 60 Vbeta and 13 Jbeta primers. Repertoires were generated with immunoSEQ multiplex PCR, while TCRdb's copy carries only in-frame clones and drops some. This repertoire shows more than 110,000 clones, approximately 80% found once; its top ten account for around 2.4%. Input material: PBMCs. This sequence joins TRBV6-5 and TRBJ2-7, with TRBD2 as a possible D gene (6 bases). The receptor was isolated from a man between 50 and 59 years old in good health and CMV-seronegative. CDR3: CASRSGTGSYEQYF. In DNA form, the CDR3 reads TGTGCCAGCAGATCCGGGACTGGGAGCTACGAGCAGTACTTC.